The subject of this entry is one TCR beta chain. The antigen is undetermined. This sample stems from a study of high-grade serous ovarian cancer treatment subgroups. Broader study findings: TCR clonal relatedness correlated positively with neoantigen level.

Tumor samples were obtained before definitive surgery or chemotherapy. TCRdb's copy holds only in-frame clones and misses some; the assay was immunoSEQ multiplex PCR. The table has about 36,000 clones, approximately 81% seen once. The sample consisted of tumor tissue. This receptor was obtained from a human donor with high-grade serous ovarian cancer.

CDR3 bases: TGTGCCAGCAGCGCCCGGGACCCAACGAGAACTGAAGCTTTCTTT. Its protein is CASSARDPTRTEAFF. V and J are TRBV5-6 and TRBJ1-1, with D tentatively TRBD1 (5 bases). CDR3 length equals 15 residues. Trimming left V 4 bases short and J 5 bases short, with 18 bases between. CDR1 is SGHDT, CDR2 YYEEEE, per germline.